This T cell receptor (beta chain) was identified during a study of cytotoxic CD8 clonotypes in ibrutinib-treated CLL. Study overall: The group held 11 relapsed/refractory and about 15 treatment-naive patients, with 17 to 18 IGHV unmutated. Collecting the response samples happened after a median approximately 11 months of treatment, with a range of 6 to 36.

Regarding this clone: Its antigen is not identified.

Broader study findings: Public clonotypes (which were uncommon) either contracted or remained stable on treatment.

Unmatched junction bases numbered 11, after V lost 5 bases and J lost 3 bases. CDR1 is SGHTA and CDR2 is FQGTGA in the germline V gene. The CDR3 sequence is 18 residues long. The assay was immunoSEQ multiplex PCR, and TCRdb's table has in-frame clones only and misses some. The sample lists 120,000 to 150,000 clones; 75% to 95% were seen once. Around 2.2 micrograms of genomic DNA, which was extracted from cryopreserved PBMCs, served as the material used for the TCR beta libraries. The V gene is TRBV7-3, the J gene TRBJ2-3, with 13 bases identical to TRBD2. The clonotype comes from a human donor with chronic lymphocytic leukemia. The source material was PBMCs, sampled after 12 months of ibrutinib treatment. The chain's CDR3 is CASSDRTSGGERTDTQYF. The CDR3 DNA is TGTGCCAGCAGCGACAGGACTAGCGGGGGAGAGAGGACAGATACGCAGTATTTT.